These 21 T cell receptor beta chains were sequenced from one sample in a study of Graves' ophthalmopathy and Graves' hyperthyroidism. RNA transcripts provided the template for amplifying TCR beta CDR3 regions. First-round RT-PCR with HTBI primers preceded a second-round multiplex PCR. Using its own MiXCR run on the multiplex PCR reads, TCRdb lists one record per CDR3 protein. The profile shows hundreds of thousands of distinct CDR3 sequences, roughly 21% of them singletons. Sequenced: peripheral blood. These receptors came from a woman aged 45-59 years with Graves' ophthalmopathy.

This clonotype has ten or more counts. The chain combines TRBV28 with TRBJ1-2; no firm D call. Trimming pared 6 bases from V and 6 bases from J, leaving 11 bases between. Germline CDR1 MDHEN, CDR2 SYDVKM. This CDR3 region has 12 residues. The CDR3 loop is CASRIKADGYTF. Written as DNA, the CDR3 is TGTGCCAGCAGAATCAAGGCGGATGGCTACACCTTC.

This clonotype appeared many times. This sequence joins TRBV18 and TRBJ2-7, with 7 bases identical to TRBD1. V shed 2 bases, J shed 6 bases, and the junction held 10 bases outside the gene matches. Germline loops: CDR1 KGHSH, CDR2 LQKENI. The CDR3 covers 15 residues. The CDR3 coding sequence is TGTGCCAGCTCACCATCCCCGACAGGGAGAGGCGAGCAGTACTTC. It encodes CASSPSPTGRGEQYF. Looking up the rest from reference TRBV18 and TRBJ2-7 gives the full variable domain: NAGVMQNPRHLVRRRGQEARLRCSPMKGHSHVYWYRQLPEEGLKFMVYLQKENIIDESGMPKERFSAEFPKEGPSILRIQQVVRGDSAAYFCASSPSPTGRGEQYFGPGTRLTVT.

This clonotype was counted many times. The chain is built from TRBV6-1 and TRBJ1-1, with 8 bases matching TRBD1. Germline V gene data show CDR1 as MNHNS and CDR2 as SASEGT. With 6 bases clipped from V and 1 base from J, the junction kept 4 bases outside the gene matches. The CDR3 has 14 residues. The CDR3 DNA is TGTGCCAGCAGGGGGACAGGCAAGAACACTGAAGCTTTCTTT. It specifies CASRGTGKNTEAFF.

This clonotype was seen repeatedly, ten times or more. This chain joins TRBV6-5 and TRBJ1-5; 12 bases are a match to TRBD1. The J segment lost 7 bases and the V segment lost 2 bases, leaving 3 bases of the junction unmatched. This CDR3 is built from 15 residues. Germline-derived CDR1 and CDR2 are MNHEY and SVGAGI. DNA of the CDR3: TGTGCCAGCAGTTACAAGGGGACAGGGGGCCAGCCCCAGCATTTT. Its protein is CASSYKGTGGQPQHF.

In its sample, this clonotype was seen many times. In nucleotides, the CDR3 is TGTGCCTATGACGGAGGTGGCGGCTTCCTACGCGAGCAGTACTTC. Translated, it gives CAYDGGGGFLREQYF. The chain combines TRBV28 with TRBJ2-7, with D perhaps TRBD2 (5 bases). The V gene's germline CDR1 is MDHEN and CDR2 SYDVKM. The ends were cut back, 11 bases at V and 6 bases at J, with 26 bases in the middle. The length of the CDR3 is 15 residues.

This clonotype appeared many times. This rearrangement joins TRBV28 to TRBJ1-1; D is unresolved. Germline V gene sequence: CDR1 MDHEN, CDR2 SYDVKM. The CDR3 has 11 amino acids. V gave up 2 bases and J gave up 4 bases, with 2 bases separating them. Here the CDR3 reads CASSLITEAFF. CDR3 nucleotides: TGTGCCAGCAGTTTAATCACTGAAGCTTTCTTT. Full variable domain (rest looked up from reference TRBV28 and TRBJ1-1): DVKVTQSSRYLVKRTGEKVFLECVQDMDHENMFWYRQDPGLGLRLIYFSYDVKMKEKGDIPEGYSVSREKKERFSLILESASTNQTSMYLCASSLITEAFFGQGTRLTVV.

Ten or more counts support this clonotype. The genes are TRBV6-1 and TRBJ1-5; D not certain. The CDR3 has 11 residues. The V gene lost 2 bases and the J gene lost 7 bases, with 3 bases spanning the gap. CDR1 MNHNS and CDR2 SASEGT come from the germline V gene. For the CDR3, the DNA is TGTGCCAGCAGTGAATACCAGCCCCAGCATTTT. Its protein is CASSEYQPQHF.

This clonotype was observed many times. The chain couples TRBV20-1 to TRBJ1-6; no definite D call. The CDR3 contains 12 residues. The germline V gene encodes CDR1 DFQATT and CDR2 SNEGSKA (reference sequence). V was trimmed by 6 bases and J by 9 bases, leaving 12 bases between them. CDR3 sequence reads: CSATRAPSPLHF. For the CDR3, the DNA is TGCAGTGCCACCCGTGCGCCTTCACCCCTCCACTTT.

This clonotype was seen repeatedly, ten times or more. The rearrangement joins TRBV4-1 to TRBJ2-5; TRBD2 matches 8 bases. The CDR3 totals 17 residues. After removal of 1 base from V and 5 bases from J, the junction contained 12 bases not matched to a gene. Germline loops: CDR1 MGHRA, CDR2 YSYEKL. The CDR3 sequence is CASSQGVAGRIGETQYF. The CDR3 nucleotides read TGCGCCAGCAGCCAAGGGGTAGCGGGACGAATTGGGGAGACCCAGTACTTC.

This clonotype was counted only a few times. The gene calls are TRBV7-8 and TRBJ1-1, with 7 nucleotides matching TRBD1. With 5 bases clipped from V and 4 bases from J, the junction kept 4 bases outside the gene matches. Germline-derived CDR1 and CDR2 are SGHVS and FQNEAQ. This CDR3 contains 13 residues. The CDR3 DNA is TGTGCCAGCAGCCAGGGGGGCAGCACTGAAGCTTTCTTT. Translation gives CASSQGGSTEAFF.

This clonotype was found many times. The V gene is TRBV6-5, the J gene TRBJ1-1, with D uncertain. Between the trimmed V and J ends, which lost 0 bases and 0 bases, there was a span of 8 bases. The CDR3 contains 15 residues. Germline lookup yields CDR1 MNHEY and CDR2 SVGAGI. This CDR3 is CASSYSVGVNTEAFF. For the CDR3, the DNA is TGTGCCAGCAGTTACTCGGTCGGAGTGAACACTGAAGCTTTCTTT.

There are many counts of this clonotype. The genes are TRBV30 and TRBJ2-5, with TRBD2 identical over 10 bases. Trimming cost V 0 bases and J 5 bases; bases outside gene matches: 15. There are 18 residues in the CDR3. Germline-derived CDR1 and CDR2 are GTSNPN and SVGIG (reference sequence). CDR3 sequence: CAWSVRSSGRVYGETQYF. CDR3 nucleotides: TGTGCCTGGAGTGTACGGTCCAGCGGGAGGGTTTATGGGGAGACCCAGTACTTC.

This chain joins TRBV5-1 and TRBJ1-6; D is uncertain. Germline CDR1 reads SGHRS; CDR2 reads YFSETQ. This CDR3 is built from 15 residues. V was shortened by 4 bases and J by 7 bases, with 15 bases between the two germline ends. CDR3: CASSIDDPSNSPLHF. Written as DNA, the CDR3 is TGCGCCAGCAGCATAGACGACCCCTCCAATTCACCCCTCCACTTT.

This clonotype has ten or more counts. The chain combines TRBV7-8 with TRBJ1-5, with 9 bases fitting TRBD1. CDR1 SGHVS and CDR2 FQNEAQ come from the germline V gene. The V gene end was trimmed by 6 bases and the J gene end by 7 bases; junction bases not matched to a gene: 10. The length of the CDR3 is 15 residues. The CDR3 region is CASSRTGAGRQPQHF. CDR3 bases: TGTGCCAGCAGTCGGACAGGGGCAGGAAGGCAGCCCCAGCATTTT.

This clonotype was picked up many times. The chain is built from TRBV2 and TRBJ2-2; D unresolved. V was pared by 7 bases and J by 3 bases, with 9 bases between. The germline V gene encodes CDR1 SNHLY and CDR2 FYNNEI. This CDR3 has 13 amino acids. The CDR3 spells CASTHSYTGELFF. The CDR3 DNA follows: TGTGCCAGCACCCACAGTTACACCGGGGAGCTGTTTTTT. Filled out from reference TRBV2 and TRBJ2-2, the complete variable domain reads EPEVTQTPSHQVTQMGQEVILRCVPISNHLYFYWYRQILGQKVEFLVSFYNNEISEKSEIFDDQFSVERPDGSNFTLKIRSTKLEDSAMYFCASTHSYTGELFFGEGSRLTVL.

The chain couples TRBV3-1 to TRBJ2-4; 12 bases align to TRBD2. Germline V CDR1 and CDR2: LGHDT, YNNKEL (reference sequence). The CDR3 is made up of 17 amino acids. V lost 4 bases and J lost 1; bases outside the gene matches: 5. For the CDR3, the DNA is TGTGCCAGCAGCCCCACTAGCGGGAGGCTGGCCAAAAACATTCAGTACTTC. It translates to CASSPTSGRLAKNIQYF. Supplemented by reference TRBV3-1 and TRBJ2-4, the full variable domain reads DTAVSQTPKYLVTQMGNDKSIKCEQNLGHDTMYWYKQDSKKFLKIMFSYNNKELIINETVPNRFSPKSPDKAHLNLHINSLELGDSAVYFCASSPTSGRLAKNIQYFGAGTRLSVL.

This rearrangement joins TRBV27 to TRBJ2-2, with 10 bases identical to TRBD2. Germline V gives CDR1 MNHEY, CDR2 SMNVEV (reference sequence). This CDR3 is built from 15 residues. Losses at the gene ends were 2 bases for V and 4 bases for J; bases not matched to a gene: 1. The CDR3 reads CASSLTSGATGELFF. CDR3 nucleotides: TGTGCCAGCAGTTTAACTAGCGGGGCCACCGGGGAGCTGTTTTTT.

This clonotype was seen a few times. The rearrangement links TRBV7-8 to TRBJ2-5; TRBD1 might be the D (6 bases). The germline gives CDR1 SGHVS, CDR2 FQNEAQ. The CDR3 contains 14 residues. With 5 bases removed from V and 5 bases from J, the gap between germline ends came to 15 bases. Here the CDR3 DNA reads TGTGCCAGCAGCCCATTCGACCAGGGGGAGACCCAGTACTTC. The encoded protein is CASSPFDQGETQYF.

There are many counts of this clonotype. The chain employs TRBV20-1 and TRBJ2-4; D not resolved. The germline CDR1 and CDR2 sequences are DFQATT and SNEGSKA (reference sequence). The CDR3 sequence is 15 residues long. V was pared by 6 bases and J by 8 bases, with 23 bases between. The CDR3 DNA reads TGCAGTGCCGAGACAAGGGAACGGGTAGTCGACATTCAGTACTTC. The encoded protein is CSAETRERVVDIQYF.

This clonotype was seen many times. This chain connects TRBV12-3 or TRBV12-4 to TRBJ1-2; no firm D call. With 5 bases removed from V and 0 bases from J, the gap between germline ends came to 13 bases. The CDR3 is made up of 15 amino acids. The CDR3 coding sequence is TGTGCCAGCAGTCAAATGAGACTAGCTAACTATGGCTACACCTTC. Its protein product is CASSQMRLANYGYTF.

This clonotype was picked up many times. CDR3 residues: CSASPQGGPPQHF. The CDR3 DNA follows: TGCAGTGCTAGTCCTCAGGGGGGTCCGCCCCAGCATTTT. This sequence joins TRBV20-1 and TRBJ1-5, with 7 bases fitting TRBD1. With 3 bases clipped from V and 9 bases from J, the junction kept 8 bases outside the gene matches. The CDR3 totals 13 residues. The germline gives CDR1 DFQATT, CDR2 SNEGSKA (reference sequence).